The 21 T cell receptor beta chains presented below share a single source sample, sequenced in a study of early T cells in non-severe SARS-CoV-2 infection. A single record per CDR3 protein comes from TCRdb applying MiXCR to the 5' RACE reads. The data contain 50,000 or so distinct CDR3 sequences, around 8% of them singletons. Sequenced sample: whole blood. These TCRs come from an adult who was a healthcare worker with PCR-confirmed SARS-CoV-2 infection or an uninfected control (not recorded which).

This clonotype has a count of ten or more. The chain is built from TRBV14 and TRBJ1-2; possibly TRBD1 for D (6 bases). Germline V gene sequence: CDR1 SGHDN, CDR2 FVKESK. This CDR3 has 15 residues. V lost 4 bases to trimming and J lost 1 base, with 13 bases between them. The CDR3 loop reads CASSRGHLLNYGYTF. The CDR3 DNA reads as TGTGCCAGCAGCCGGGGACACCTACTTAACTATGGCTACACCTTC. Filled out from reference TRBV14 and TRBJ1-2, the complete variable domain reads EAGVTQFPSHSVIEKGQTVTLRCDPISGHDNLYWYRRVMGKEIKFLLHFVKESKQDESGMPNNRFLAERTGGTYSTLKVQPAELEDSGVYFCASSRGHLLNYGYTFGSGTRLTVV.

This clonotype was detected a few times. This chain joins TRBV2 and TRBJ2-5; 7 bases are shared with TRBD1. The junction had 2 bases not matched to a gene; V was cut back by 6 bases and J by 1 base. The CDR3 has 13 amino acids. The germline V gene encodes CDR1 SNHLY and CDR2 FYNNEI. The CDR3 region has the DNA TGTGCCAGCAGGAGGGACAGCCAAGAGACCCAGTACTTC. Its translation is CASRRDSQETQYF.

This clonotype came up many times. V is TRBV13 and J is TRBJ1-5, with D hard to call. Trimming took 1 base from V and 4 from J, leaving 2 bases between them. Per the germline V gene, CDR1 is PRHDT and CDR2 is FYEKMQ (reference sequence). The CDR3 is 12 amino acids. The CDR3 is CASSLENQPQHF. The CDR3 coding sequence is TGTGCCAGCAGCTTAGAGAATCAGCCCCAGCATTTT. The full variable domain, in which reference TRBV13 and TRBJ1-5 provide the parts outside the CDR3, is AAGVIQSPRHLIKEKRETATLKCYPIPRHDTVYWYQQGPGQDPQFLISFYEKMQSDKGSIPDRFSAQQFSDYHSELNMSSLELGDSALYFCASSLENQPQHFGDGTRLSIL.

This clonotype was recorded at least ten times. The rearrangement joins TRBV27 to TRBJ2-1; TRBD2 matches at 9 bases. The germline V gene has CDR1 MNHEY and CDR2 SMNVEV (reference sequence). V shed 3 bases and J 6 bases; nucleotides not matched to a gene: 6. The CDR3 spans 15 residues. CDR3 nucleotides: TGTGCCAGCAGTTTCAATAGCGGGAGTCGCAATGAGCAGTTCTTC. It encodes CASSFNSGSRNEQFF.

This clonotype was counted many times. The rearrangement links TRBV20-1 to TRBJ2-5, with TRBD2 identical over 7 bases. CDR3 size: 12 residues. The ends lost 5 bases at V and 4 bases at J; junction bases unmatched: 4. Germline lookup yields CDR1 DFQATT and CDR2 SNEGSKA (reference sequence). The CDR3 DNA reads TGCAGTGCTGGCCTAGCGGTAGAGACCCAGTACTTC. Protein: CSAGLAVETQYF.

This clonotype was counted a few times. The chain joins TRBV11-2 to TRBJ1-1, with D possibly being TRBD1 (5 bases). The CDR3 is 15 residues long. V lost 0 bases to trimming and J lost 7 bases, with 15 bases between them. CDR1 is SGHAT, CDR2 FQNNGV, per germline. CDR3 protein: CASSLDVGQGGEAFF. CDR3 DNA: TGTGCCAGCAGCTTAGATGTGGGGCAGGGTGGTGAAGCTTTCTTT.

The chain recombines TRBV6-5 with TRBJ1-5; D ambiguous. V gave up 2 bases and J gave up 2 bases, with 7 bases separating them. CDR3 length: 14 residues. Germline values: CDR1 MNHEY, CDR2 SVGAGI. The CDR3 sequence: CASSYREGNQPQHF. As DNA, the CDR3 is TGTGCCAGCAGTTACAGGGAGGGCAATCAGCCCCAGCATTTT.

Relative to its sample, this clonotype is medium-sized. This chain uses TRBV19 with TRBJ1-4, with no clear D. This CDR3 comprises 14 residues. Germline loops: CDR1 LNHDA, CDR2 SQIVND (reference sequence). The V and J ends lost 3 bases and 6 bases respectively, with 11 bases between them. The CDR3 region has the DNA TGTGCCAGTAGTATCAGATCCGGGGATGAAAAACTGTTTTTT. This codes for CASSIRSGDEKLFF.

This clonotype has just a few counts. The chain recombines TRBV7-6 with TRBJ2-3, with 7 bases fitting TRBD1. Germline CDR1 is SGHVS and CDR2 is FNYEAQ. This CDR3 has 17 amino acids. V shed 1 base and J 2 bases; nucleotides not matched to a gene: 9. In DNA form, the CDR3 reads TGTGCCAGCAGCTTAGAAGGGACAGAAACCTACACAGATACGCAGTATTTT. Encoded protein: CASSLEGTETYTDTQYF. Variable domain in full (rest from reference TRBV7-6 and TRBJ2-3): GAGVSQSPRYKVTKRGQDVALRCDPISGHVSLYWYRQALGQGPEFLTYFNYEAQQDKSGLPNDRFSAERPEGSISTLTIQRTEQRDSAMYRCASSLEGTETYTDTQYFGPGTRLTVL.

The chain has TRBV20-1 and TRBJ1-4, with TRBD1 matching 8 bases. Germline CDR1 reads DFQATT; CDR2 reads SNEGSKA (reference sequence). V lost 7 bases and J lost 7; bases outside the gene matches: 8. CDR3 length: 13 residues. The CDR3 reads CSVTTGAAEKLFF. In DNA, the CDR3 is TGCAGTGTTACGACAGGGGCAGCTGAAAAACTGTTTTTT.

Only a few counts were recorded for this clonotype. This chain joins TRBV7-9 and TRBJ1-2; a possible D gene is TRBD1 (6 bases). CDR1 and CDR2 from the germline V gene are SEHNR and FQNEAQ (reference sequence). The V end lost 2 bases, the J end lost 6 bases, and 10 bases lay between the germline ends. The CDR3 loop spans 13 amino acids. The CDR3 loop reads CASSLTGGDGYTF. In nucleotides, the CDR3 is TGTGCCAGCAGCTTAACTGGGGGCGATGGCTACACCTTC.

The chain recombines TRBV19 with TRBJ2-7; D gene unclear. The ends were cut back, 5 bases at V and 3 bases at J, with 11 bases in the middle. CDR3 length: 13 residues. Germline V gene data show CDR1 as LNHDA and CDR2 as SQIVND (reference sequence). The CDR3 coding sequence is TGTGCCAGTAGTGTGACTGGTTTCTACGAGCAGTACTTC. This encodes CASSVTGFYEQYF.

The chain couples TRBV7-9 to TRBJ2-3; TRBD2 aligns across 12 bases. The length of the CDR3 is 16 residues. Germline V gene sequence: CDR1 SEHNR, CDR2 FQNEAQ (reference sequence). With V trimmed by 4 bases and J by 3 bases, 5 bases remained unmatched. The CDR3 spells CASSYLAGGPTDTQYF. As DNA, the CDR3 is TGTGCCAGCAGCTACCTAGCGGGAGGGCCAACAGATACGCAGTATTTT.

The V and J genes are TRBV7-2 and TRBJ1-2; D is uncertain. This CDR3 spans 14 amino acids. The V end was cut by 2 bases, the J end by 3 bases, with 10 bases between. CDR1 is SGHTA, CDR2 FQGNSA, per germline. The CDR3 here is CASSLRRGYYGYTF. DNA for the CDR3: TGTGCCAGCAGCTTAAGACGAGGGTACTATGGCTACACCTTC.

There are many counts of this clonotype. The CDR3 loop reads CASSPGQILDIQYF. The CDR3 DNA follows: TGCGCCAGCAGCCCCGGACAGATTCTGGACATTCAGTACTTC. The chain employs TRBV5-1 and TRBJ2-4; tentative D call: TRBD1 (6 bases). CDR1 SGHRS and CDR2 YFSETQ come from the germline V gene. This CDR3 has 14 residues. The V and J ends lost 4 bases and 8 bases respectively, with 16 bases between them.

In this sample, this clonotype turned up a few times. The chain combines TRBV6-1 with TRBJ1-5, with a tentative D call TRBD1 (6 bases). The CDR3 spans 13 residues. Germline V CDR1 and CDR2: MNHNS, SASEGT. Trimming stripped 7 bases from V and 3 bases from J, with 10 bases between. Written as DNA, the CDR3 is TGTGCCAGCACTGGACAGAACAATCAGCCCCAGCATTTT. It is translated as CASTGQNNQPQHF.

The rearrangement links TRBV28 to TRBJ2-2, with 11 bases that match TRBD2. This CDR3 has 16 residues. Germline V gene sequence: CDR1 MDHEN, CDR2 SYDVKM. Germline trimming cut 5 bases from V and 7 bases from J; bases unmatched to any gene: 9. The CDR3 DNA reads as TGTGCCAGCAGTGGCCGACTAGCGGGGATTGGCGGGGAGCTGTTTTTT. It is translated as CASSGRLAGIGGELFF.

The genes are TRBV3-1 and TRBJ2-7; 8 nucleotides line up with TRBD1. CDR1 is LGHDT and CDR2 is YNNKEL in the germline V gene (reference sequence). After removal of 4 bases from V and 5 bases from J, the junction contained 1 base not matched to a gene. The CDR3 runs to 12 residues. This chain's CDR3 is CASSRTGNEQYF. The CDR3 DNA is TGTGCCAGCAGCCGGACAGGGAACGAGCAGTACTTC.

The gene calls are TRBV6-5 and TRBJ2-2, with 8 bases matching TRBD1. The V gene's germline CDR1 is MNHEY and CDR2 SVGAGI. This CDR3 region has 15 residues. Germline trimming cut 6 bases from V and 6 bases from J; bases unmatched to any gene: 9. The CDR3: CASRQRQGIPGELFF. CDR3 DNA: TGTGCCAGCAGGCAGAGACAGGGGATACCCGGGGAGCTGTTTTTT.

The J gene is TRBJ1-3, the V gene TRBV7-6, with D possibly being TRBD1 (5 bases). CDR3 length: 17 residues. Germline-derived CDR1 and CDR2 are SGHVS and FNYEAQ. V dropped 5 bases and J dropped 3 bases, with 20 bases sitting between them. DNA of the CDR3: TGTGCCAGCAGCGCGGAGGCAGGGCCCTTCGGTGGAAACACCATATATTTT. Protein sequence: CASSAEAGPFGGNTIYF. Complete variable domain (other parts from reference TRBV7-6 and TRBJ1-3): GAGVSQSPRYKVTKRGQDVALRCDPISGHVSLYWYRQALGQGPEFLTYFNYEAQQDKSGLPNDRFSAERPEGSISTLTIQRTEQRDSAMYRCASSAEAGPFGGNTIYFGEGSWLTVV.

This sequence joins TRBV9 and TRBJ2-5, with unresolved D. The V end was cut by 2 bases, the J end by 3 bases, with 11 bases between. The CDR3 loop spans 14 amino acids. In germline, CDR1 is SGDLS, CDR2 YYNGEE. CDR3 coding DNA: TGTGCCAGCAGCGTGTCGGGCAATGAAGAGACCCAGTACTTC. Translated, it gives CASSVSGNEETQYF.